The 30 T cell receptor beta chains below come from one sample, sequenced in a study of cytomegalovirus exposure and HLA in healthy donors. The PCR had 60 Vbeta and 13 Jbeta primers. Profiled with immunoSEQ multiplex PCR; TCRdb holds only in-frame clones, not every one. The data contain roughly 97,000 clones, around 85% of them seen just once; the ten biggest clones take up around 5.2%. The sequencing sample was made of PBMCs. All receptors derive from a man aged 35 to 55 in good health and CMV-seropositive.

This clone was seen a handful of times. J is TRBJ1-2 and V is TRBV2; possibly TRBD1 for D (6 bases). V was pared by 8 bases and J by 8 bases, with 18 bases between. The germline V gene encodes CDR1 SNHLY and CDR2 FYNNEI. CDR3 length: 13 amino acids. CDR3: CASRDTPLGGYTF. For the CDR3, the DNA is TGTGCCAGCCGGGACACCCCCCTCGGGGGCTACACCTTC.

The J gene is TRBJ1-2, the V gene TRBV5-5; 8 nucleotides align to TRBD1. The CDR3 loop spans 14 amino acids. CDR1 is SGHKS and CDR2 is YYEKEE in the germline V gene (reference sequence). J lost 0 bases, V lost 4 bases, and 2 bases had no gene match. CDR3 bases: TGTGCCAGCAGCGACAGGGGAACTAACTATGGCTACACCTTC. Protein product: CASSDRGTNYGYTF.

The chain uses TRBV28 and TRBJ1-2; a weak D match, TRBD1 (5 bases). The length of the CDR3 is 13 residues. Between the trimmed V and J ends, which lost 3 bases and 8 bases, there was a span of 13 bases. The V gene's germline CDR1 is MDHEN and CDR2 SYDVKM. The CDR3 protein is CASSLGGSGGYTF. In nucleotides, the CDR3 is TGTGCCAGCAGTTTGGGGGGATCGGGCGGCTACACCTTC.

The chain joins TRBV7-7 to TRBJ2-5, with 8 bases identical to TRBD2. The J call may be faulty, since TRBJ2-7 better matches the DNA end. There are 16 residues in the CDR3. The germline CDR1 and CDR2 sequences are SSHAT and FNYEAQ (reference sequence). CDR3 nucleotides: TGTGCCAGCAGCTTAGCAACTAGCGGAGACGGGTCCGAGCAGTACTTC. The encoded protein is CASSLATSGDGSEQYF.

The V call is TRBV18, the J call TRBJ1-2; TRBD1 matches at 9 bases. Germline V gene lookup returns CDR1 KGHSH and CDR2 LQKENI. This CDR3 spans 15 amino acids. V dropped 3 bases and J dropped 6; count of bases not matched to a gene: 8. The CDR3 reads CASSPQGQGIDGYTF. The CDR3 DNA reads as TGTGCCAGCTCACCCCAGGGACAGGGTATTGATGGCTACACCTTC.

The V and J genes are TRBV6-5 and TRBJ1-3; 8 nucleotides agree with TRBD1. The CDR3 length is 15 residues. After removal of 6 bases from V and 2 bases from J, the junction contained 6 bases not matched to a gene. Germline lookup yields CDR1 MNHEY and CDR2 SVGAGI. The CDR3 protein is CASRDRGAAGNTIYF. Written as DNA, the CDR3 is TGTGCCAGCAGAGACAGGGGAGCGGCTGGAAACACCATATATTTT.

This rearrangement joins TRBV12-5 to TRBJ1-5, with 8 bases matching TRBD1. Trimming at V came to 6 bases and at J to 11 bases, leaving 9 bases not matched to a gene. Germline assignment: CDR1 LGHNT and CDR2 FRNRAP. The CDR3 is made up of 13 amino acids. The CDR3 protein is CASGLTGEKTQHF. In nucleotides, the CDR3 is TGTGCTAGTGGATTGACAGGGGAAAAGACCCAGCATTTT. The complete variable domain, with remaining parts taken from reference TRBV12-5 and TRBJ1-5, reads DARVTQTPRHKVTEMGQEVTMRCQPILGHNTVFWYRQTMMQGLELLAYFRNRAPLDDSGMPKDRFSAEMPDATLATLKIQPSEPRDSAVYFCASGLTGEKTQHFGDGTRLSIL.

V is TRBV5-1 and J is TRBJ1-4; the match to TRBD1 covers 9 bases. The CDR3 runs to 14 residues. CDR1 is SGHRS and CDR2 is YFSETQ in the germline V gene. V lost 4 bases to trimming and J lost 5 bases; unmatched junction nucleotides: 3. As DNA, the CDR3 is TGCGCCAGCAGCCGGGGACAGGGAAATGAAAAACTGTTTTTT. Amino acids: CASSRGQGNEKLFF.

Comment on this clone: It is unclear where the CDR3 begins or ends on the DNA, so no DNA is shown, and the CDR3 is as TCRdb lists it. This chain joins TRBV6-5 and TRBJ1-2; the table names TRBD1, a call not compared with the DNA. The CDR3 has 16 residues if both end residues are counted. Germline V CDR1 and CDR2: MNHEY, SVGAGI. The CDR3 loop is CASSYSRGTLFFGYTF.

The rearrangement joins TRBV2 to TRBJ1-1; D possibly corresponds to TRBD1 (5 bases). This CDR3 is 13 amino acids long. Trimming removed 4 bases at V and 1 base at J, with 7 bases between. Germline CDR1 and CDR2: SNHLY and FYNNEI. The CDR3 region has the DNA TGTGCCAGCAGTGTCGGGGGGAACACTGAAGCTTTCTTT. Its protein product is CASSVGGNTEAFF.

The chain uses TRBV9 and TRBJ2-7, with D possibly being TRBD1 (6 bases). The V end was cut by 2 bases, the J end by 1 base, with 10 bases between. Germline CDR1 reads SGDLS; CDR2 reads YYNGEE. The CDR3 contains 14 residues. The CDR3 DNA is TGTGCCAGCAGCGTCGGGACACCATCCTACGAGCAGTACTTC. It is translated as CASSVGTPSYEQYF.

This clone appeared a single time. The V gene is TRBV4-1, the J gene TRBJ1-5; 9 bases are shared with TRBD1. The J segment lost 7 bases and the V segment lost 3 bases, leaving 10 bases of the junction unmatched. Looked up from germline, CDR1 is MGHRA and CDR2 is YSYEKL. CDR3 length: 16 amino acids. The CDR3 is CASSQEGQGGWQPQHF. The CDR3 region has the DNA TGCGCCAGCAGCCAGGAGGGACAGGGAGGGTGGCAGCCCCAGCATTTT.

V and J are TRBV7-2 and TRBJ1-3; D perhaps matches TRBD1 (6 bases). Trimming took off 5 bases at V and 3 bases at J, with 14 bases between the two ends. Germline lookup yields CDR1 SGHTA and CDR2 FQGNSA. The CDR3 has 15 residues. The CDR3, as DNA: TGTGCCAGCAGCGACAGGCTTAGAGTTGGAAACACCATATATTTT. This codes for CASSDRLRVGNTIYF.

This rearrangement joins TRBV5-1 to TRBJ1-4; D is undetermined. Trimming shortened V by 0 bases and J by 0 bases, and 9 bases separated the two germline ends. The germline V gene has CDR1 SGHRS and CDR2 YFSETQ. The CDR3 extends over 16 amino acids. The CDR3, as DNA: TGCGCCAGCAGCTTGGGCAGGTCCTCAACTAATGAAAAACTGTTTTTT. It yields the protein CASSLGRSSTNEKLFF.

This chain uses TRBV10-3 with TRBJ1-1; maybe TRBD1 (6 bases). Germline CDR1 reads ENHRY; CDR2 reads SYGVKD. This CDR3 contains 16 residues. The germline V and J ends were trimmed by 3 bases and 7 bases, with 21 bases remaining between them. As DNA, the CDR3 is TGTGCCATCAGTGACCTCAACAGGGCAACAGCCTTTGAAGCTTTCTTT. Amino acids: CAISDLNRATAFEAFF.

The rearrangement links TRBV10-3 to TRBJ1-2; the match to TRBD1 covers 7 bases. The CDR3 contains 12 residues. Germline loops: CDR1 ENHRY, CDR2 SYGVKD. V lost 5 bases and J lost 4; bases outside the gene matches: 1. The chain's CDR3 is CAISTGAYGYTF. The DNA for the CDR3 is TGTGCCATCAGTACAGGGGCCTATGGCTACACCTTC.

The genes are TRBV2 and TRBJ1-1; 7 bases are a match to TRBD1. CDR3 size: 14 residues. Germline values: CDR1 SNHLY, CDR2 FYNNEI. The V gene end was trimmed by 6 bases and the J gene end by 7 bases; junction bases not matched to a gene: 11. The CDR3 sequence: CASSSAGGWIEAFF. CDR3 DNA sequence: TGTGCCAGCAGCTCTGCAGGGGGATGGATTGAAGCTTTCTTT.

The chain links TRBV11-1 to TRBJ1-1, with D possibly matching TRBD1 (6 bases). This CDR3 has 16 residues. Germline V gene sequence: CDR1 SGHAT, CDR2 FQDESV (reference sequence). The germline V and J ends were trimmed by 0 bases and 5 bases, with 16 bases remaining between them. Written as DNA, the CDR3 is TGTGCCAGCAGCTTAGCTATGGGGGCAACGAATACTGAAGCTTTCTTT. Amino acids: CASSLAMGATNTEAFF. Full variable domain (remainder filled in from reference TRBV11-1 and TRBJ1-1): EAEVAQSPRYKITEKSQAVAFWCDPISGHATLYWYRQILGQGPELLVQFQDESVVDDSQLPKDRFSAERLKGVDSTLKIQPAELGDSAMYLCASSLAMGATNTEAFFGQGTRLTVV.

The chain carries TRBV18 and TRBJ2-7; TRBD2 might be the D (6 bases). Germline V gene data show CDR1 as KGHSH and CDR2 as LQKENI. The CDR3 consists of 15 residues. V was pared by 5 bases and J by 0 bases, with 14 bases between. The CDR3 loop is CASSGRGAFSYEQYF. Here the CDR3 DNA reads TGTGCCAGCTCAGGGCGCGGGGCTTTCTCCTACGAGCAGTACTTC.

This chain links TRBV27 with TRBJ2-3; D not certain. Germline-derived CDR1 and CDR2 are MNHEY and SMNVEV (reference sequence). The CDR3 is 14 amino acids. Between the trimmed V and J ends, which lost 2 bases and 4 bases, there was a span of 10 bases. The CDR3 DNA reads as TGTGCCAGCAGTTTAGTCAGGAACGCAGATACGCAGTATTTT. Translating gives CASSLVRNADTQYF.

The genes are TRBV5-4 and TRBJ2-5, with a tentative D call TRBD1 (5 bases). This CDR3 spans 14 amino acids. V was shortened by 4 bases and J by 5 bases, with 15 bases between the two germline ends. CDR1 is SGHNT and CDR2 is YYREEE in the germline V gene (reference sequence). The CDR3 DNA is TGTGCCAGCAGCCATCGATCTAGGGGCGAGACCCAGTACTTC. As protein: CASSHRSRGETQYF.

The gene calls are TRBV5-1 and TRBJ2-7, with TRBD1 as a possible D gene (5 bases). Trimming removed 0 bases at V and 2 bases at J, with 12 bases between. The CDR3 consists of 15 residues. The germline gives CDR1 SGHRS, CDR2 YFSETQ. The CDR3 here is CASSLEQAMPYEQYF. CDR3 sequence (DNA): TGCGCCAGCAGCTTGGAACAGGCTATGCCCTACGAGCAGTACTTC.

The rearrangement uses TRBV14 and TRBJ1-5, with unresolved D. Trimming took 1 base from V and 6 from J, leaving 7 bases between them. This CDR3 has 13 amino acids. Germline V lookup: CDR1 SGHDN, CDR2 FVKESK. CDR3 residues: CASSQGLGQPQHF. The CDR3 region has the DNA TGTGCCAGCAGCCAAGGCCTCGGTCAGCCCCAGCATTTT.

This clone has only one observation. The genes are TRBV6-1 and TRBJ2-3, with TRBD1 as a possible D gene (6 bases). Germline V gives CDR1 MNHNS, CDR2 SASEGT. The CDR3 consists of 14 residues. V lost 5 bases and J lost 2, with 11 bases in between. This CDR3 reads CASSPTGLTDTQYF. In DNA, the CDR3 is TGTGCCAGCAGTCCGACAGGTCTCACAGATACGCAGTATTTT.

The chain links TRBV6-1 to TRBJ2-1; 8 bases map to TRBD2. The V gene end was trimmed by 2 bases and the J gene end by 4 bases; junction bases not matched to a gene: 1. CDR3 length: 14 amino acids. Germline assignment: CDR1 MNHNS and CDR2 SASEGT. CDR3 residues: CASSETSGYNEQFF. CDR3 DNA: TGTGCCAGCAGTGAAACTAGCGGTTACAATGAGCAGTTCTTC.

The J gene is TRBJ1-6, the V gene TRBV5-1; D unresolved. Germline CDR1 and CDR2: SGHRS and YFSETQ. CDR3 length: 15 residues. V was trimmed by 0 bases and J by 7 bases, leaving 11 bases between them. This CDR3 is CASSLDQVENSPLHF. The CDR3 region has the DNA TGCGCCAGCAGCTTGGATCAGGTAGAGAATTCACCCCTCCACTTT.

The CDR3 coding sequence is TGTGCCAGCAGTACACTAGCGGGGGGGTATATGAATGAGCAGTTCTTC. This gives the protein CASSTLAGGYMNEQFF. The chain employs TRBV6-4 and TRBJ2-1; 13 bases agree with TRBD2. The CDR3 sequence is 16 residues long. J lost 7 bases, V lost 5 bases, and 8 bases had no gene match. Germline V gives CDR1 MRHNA, CDR2 SNTAGT.

V usage is TRBV15 and J usage is TRBJ2-7, with 8 bases fitting TRBD1. Germline CDR1 LNHNV, CDR2 YYDKDF (reference sequence). V lost 10 bases and J lost 4; bases outside the gene matches: 9. There are 13 residues in the CDR3. CDR3 amino acids: CAIMTGEEYEQYF. The CDR3 nucleotides are TGTGCCATCATGACAGGGGAAGAATACGAGCAGTACTTC.

The V call is TRBV9, the J call TRBJ1-2, with TRBD1 identical over 9 bases. Per germline, CDR1 SGDLS and CDR2 YYNGEE. J gave up 6 bases and V 3 bases, and 3 bases lay outside the gene matches. The CDR3 runs 13 residues. CDR3 residues: CASSATGGDGYTF. The CDR3 nucleotides read TGTGCCAGCAGCGCGACAGGGGGAGATGGCTACACCTTC.

This rearrangement joins TRBV19 to TRBJ1-4; 7 nucleotides line up with TRBD1. The V and J ends lost 6 bases and 13 bases, in that order; junction bases with no gene match: 14. CDR3 length: 14 amino acids. The germline V gene encodes CDR1 LNHDA and CDR2 SQIVND (reference sequence). The CDR3 loop reads CASSPTGDLRGLFF. The CDR3 DNA follows: TGTGCCAGTAGCCCTACAGGGGACTTGAGGGGACTGTTTTTT. Full variable domain (missing parts from reference TRBV19 and TRBJ1-4): DGGITQSPKYLFRKEGQNVTLSCEQNLNHDAMYWYRQDPGQGLRLIYYSQIVNDFQKGDIAEGYSVSREKKESFPLTVTSAQKNPTAFYLCASSPTGDLRGLFFGSGTQLSVL.